This TCR beta chain is drawn from a study of a mutant IDH1 vaccine in newly diagnosed glioma. Turning to the study itself: Treated patients had a mean age of 40.4 years and a sex split that was around 62% male and roughly 38% female.

To note about this clone: Its target is not known.

Indicated time point: week 5, during vaccination. Every single dose of the vaccine, 300 ug of mutant IDH1 20-mer peptide, came with topical imiquimod. Generated by immunoSEQ multiplex PCR, the TCRdb table keeps only in-frame clones and is missing some. The table lists more than 35,000 clones, 70% to 90% of them singletons. This CDR3 contains 17 residues. Germline V CDR1 and CDR2: SGHAT, FQDESV (reference sequence). The V gene end was trimmed by 0 bases and the J gene end by 6 bases; junction bases not matched to a gene: 8. Here the sequenced sample was PBMCs, taken from a glioma patient whose treatment included an IDH1 peptide vaccine. The receptor's source is a man aged 40-49 years with glioma. The chain recombines TRBV11-1 with TRBJ2-1, with 10 bases aligning to TRBD1. CDR3 amino acids: CASSLAAPGQGTNEQFF. CDR3 DNA: TGTGCCAGCAGCTTAGCCGCTCCGGGACAGGGGACCAATGAGCAGTTCTTC.